Listed below are T cell receptor beta chains from one sample, sequenced in a study of PD-L1 blockade in urothelial cancer. Clones were sequenced by immunoSEQ multiplex PCR, and TCRdb holds only the in-frame ones, with some missing. The table records tens of thousands of clones, roughly nine tenths of them present only once. Sequenced material: PBMCs, taken around atezolizumab (anti-PD-L1) treatment. All receptors derive from a man aged 80 or over with urothelial cancer. Each CDR3 is given with its conserved first and last residue. A D gene is named only where the DNA matches it firmly. Size is omitted from some rows. Given values are once, few, many or a class for expanded clones.

size: -; D: -; J: TRBJ2-7; V: TRBV7-2; CDR3: CASSLGQGGQTYEQYF; DNA: TGTGCCAGCAGCTTAGGTCAGGGAGGACAAACCTACGAGCAGTACTTC
size: -; D: -; J: TRBJ2-7; V: TRBV2; CDR3: CASSEVIWAVSYEQYF; DNA: TGTGCCAGCAGTGAAGTTATATGGGCCGTCTCCTACGAGCAGTACTTC
size: -; D: -; J: TRBJ2-7; V: TRBV5-1; CDR3: CASSLVGEASYEQYF; DNA: TGCGCCAGCAGCTTGGTCGGGGAGGCTTCCTACGAGCAGTACTTC
size: -; D: TRBD1; J: TRBJ1-1; V: TRBV5-1; CDR3: CASSWKGWAGGLNTEAFF; DNA: TGCGCCAGCAGCTGGAAGGGTTGGGCAGGGGGTCTGAACACTGAAGCTTTCTTT
size: once; D: -; J: TRBJ2-7; V: TRBV7-9; CDR3: CASSLDAGEQYF; DNA: TGTGCCAGCAGCTTAGACGCGGGGGAGCAGTACTTC
size: -; D: TRBD1; J: TRBJ1-4; V: TRBV29-1; CDR3: CSVLTGGNEKLFF; DNA: TGCAGCGTTCTGACAGGGGGCAATGAAAAACTGTTTTTT
size: -; D: -; J: TRBJ2-1; V: TRBV9; CDR3: CASSVGVRGGNEQFF; DNA: TGTGCCAGCAGCGTAGGGGTCAGAGGGGGCAATGAGCAGTTCTTC
size: few; D: -; J: TRBJ2-1; V: TRBV5-5; CDR3: CASSRGPSGPNEQFF; DNA: TGTGCCAGCAGCCGGGGGCCTAGCGGTCCCAATGAGCAGTTCTTC
size: -; D: -; J: TRBJ1-1; V: TRBV5-1; CDR3: CASSLAVGANTEAFF; DNA: TGCGCCAGCAGCTTGGCGGTAGGGGCGAACACTGAAGCTTTCTTT
size: -; D: -; J: TRBJ2-5; V: TRBV9; CDR3: CASSGGTVQETQYF; DNA: TGTGCCAGCAGCGGCGGGACAGTCCAAGAGACCCAGTACTTC
size: -; D: -; J: TRBJ2-1; V: TRBV4-1; CDR3: CASSQDPVRSYNEQFF; DNA: TGCGCCAGCAGCCAAGATCCAGTCCGGAGCTACAATGAGCAGTTCTTC
size: -; D: TRBD1; J: TRBJ1-3; V: TRBV29-1; CDR3: CSVVLQGRGGNTIYF; DNA: TGCAGCGTTGTATTACAGGGGCGAGGTGGAAACACCATATATTTT
size: -; D: -; J: TRBJ2-5; V: TRBV10-3; CDR3: CAISEREETQYF; DNA: TGTGCCATCAGTGAGAGGGAGGAGACCCAGTACTTC
size: -; D: TRBD1; J: TRBJ2-2; V: TRBV5-1; CDR3: CASSLSTGTGELFF; DNA: TGCGCCAGCAGCCTCTCGACAGGGACCGGGGAGCTGTTTTTT
size: -; D: -; J: TRBJ2-7; V: TRBV19; CDR3: CASGLSPPGDSPYEQYF; DNA: TGTGCCAGTGGGCTATCCCCGCCGGGGGACAGCCCCTACGAGCAGTACTTC
size: -; D: TRBD1; J: TRBJ1-2; V: TRBV10-3; CDR3: CAISEDREGYGYTF; DNA: TGTGCCATCAGTGAGGACAGGGAAGGCTATGGCTACACCTTC